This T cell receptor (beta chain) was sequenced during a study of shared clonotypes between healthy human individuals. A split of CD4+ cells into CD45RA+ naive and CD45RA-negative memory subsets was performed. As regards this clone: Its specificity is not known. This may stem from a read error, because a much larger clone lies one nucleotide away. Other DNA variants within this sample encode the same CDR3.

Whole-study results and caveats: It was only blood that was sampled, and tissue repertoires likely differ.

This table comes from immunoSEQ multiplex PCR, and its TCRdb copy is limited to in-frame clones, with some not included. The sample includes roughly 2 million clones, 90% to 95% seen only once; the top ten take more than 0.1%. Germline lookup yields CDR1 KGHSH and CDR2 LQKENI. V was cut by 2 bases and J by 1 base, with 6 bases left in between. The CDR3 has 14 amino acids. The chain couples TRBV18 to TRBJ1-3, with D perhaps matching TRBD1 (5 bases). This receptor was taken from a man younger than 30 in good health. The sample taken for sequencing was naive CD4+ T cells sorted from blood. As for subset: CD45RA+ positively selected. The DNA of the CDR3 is TGTGCCAGCTCACCAGCAGGGTCTGGAAACACCATATATTTT. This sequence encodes CASSPAGSGNTIYF. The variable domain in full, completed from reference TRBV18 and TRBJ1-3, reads NAGVMQNPRHLVRRRGQEARLRCSPMKGHSHVYWYRQLPEEGLKFMVYLQKENIIDESGMPKERFSAEFPKEGPSILRIQQVVRGDSAAYFCASSPAGSGNTIYFGEGSWLTVV.